Following are 13 T cell receptor beta chains from one sample sequenced in a study of CD8 T cells in ankylosing spondylitis. MiXCR was run by TCRdb on the 5' RACE reads, yielding one entry per CDR3 protein. The data hold 250,000 to 350,000 distinct CDR3 sequences, with approximately 20% observed a single time. Material: blood, either unsorted or a sorted T cell fraction (not recorded which). These receptor sequences come from a male donor with ankylosing spondylitis or in good health (not recorded which).

The CDR3 protein is CASSFRPKIPQETQYF. The CDR3, as DNA: TGCGCCAGCAGCTTTAGGCCCAAAATACCTCAAGAGACCCAGTACTTC. The V gene is TRBV5-1, the J gene TRBJ2-5, with D unclear. Germline CDR1 is SGHRS and CDR2 is YFSETQ. The CDR3 is made up of 16 amino acids. V was pared by 2 bases and J by 2 bases, with 16 bases between. Full variable domain (outside the CDR3, taken from reference TRBV5-1 and TRBJ2-5): KAGVTQTPRYLIKTRGQQVTLSCSPISGHRSVSWYQQTPGQGLQFLFEYFSETQRNKGNFPGRFSGRQFSNSRSEMNVSTLELGDSALYLCASSFRPKIPQETQYFGPGTRLLVL.

There are a few counts of this clonotype. The V gene is TRBV28, the J gene TRBJ1-1, with 12 bases aligning to TRBD1. Trimming cost V 5 bases and J 1 base; bases outside gene matches: 5. The CDR3 loop spans 16 amino acids. Germline assignment: CDR1 MDHEN and CDR2 SYDVKM. The CDR3 DNA sequence: TGTGCCAGCAGTAGCCGGGACAGGGGGCCGAACACTGAAGCTTTCTTT. It translates to CASSSRDRGPNTEAFF.

This chain joins TRBV7-8 and TRBJ2-1, with D unclear. CDR1 and CDR2 (germline): SGHVS, FQNEAQ. The V end was cut by 2 bases, the J end by 0 bases, with 11 bases between. The CDR3 runs 16 residues. The DNA of the CDR3 is TGTGCCAGCAGCTTAAGGATTAAAAGCTCCTACAATGAGCAGTTCTTC. Protein product: CASSLRIKSSYNEQFF.

This clonotype came up a few times. This sequence joins TRBV20-1 and TRBJ2-3, with TRBD2 identical over 9 bases. The CDR3 sequence is 18 residues long. J gave up 0 bases and V 6 bases, and 16 bases lay outside the gene matches. Per the germline V gene, CDR1 is DFQATT and CDR2 is SNEGSKA (reference sequence). The CDR3 is CSAAGLAGTSTSTDTQYF. The CDR3 DNA is TGCAGTGCAGCCGGGCTAGCGGGGACATCTACTAGCACAGATACGCAGTATTTT.

The rearrangement uses TRBV29-1 and TRBJ2-2; D ambiguous. Germline loops: CDR1 SQVTM, CDR2 ANQGSEA. V was pared by 6 bases and J by 3 bases, with 8 bases between. The CDR3 is made up of 12 amino acids. In nucleotides, the CDR3 is TGCAGCGTCGGGCTGGACACCGGGGAGCTGTTTTTT. Translated, it gives CSVGLDTGELFF.

In its sample, this clonotype was seen a few times. The rearrangement joins TRBV20-1 to TRBJ1-2; D is unclear. In germline, CDR1 is DFQATT, CDR2 SNEGSKA (reference sequence). The CDR3 totals 11 residues. V lost 1 base, J lost 6 bases, and 6 bases lay in between. CDR3 coding DNA: TGCAGTGCTAGAGGGGCAGATGGCTACACCTTC. Translation gives CSARGADGYTF.

The chain carries TRBV5-5 and TRBJ1-5; weak D call: TRBD1 (5 bases). The CDR3 is 13 residues long. The germline CDR1 and CDR2 sequences are SGHKS and YYEKEE (reference sequence). The germline V and J ends were trimmed by 4 bases and 5 bases, with 10 bases remaining between them. The CDR3 DNA reads as TGTGCCAGCAGCCGGGGAGGGGATCAGCCCCAGCATTTT. Amino acid sequence: CASSRGGDQPQHF. The full variable domain, completed using reference TRBV5-5 and TRBJ1-5, is DAGVTQSPTHLIKTRGQQVTLRCSPISGHKSVSWYQQVLGQGPQFIFQYYEKEERGRGNFPDRFSARQFPNYSSELNVNALLLGDSALYLCASSRGGDQPQHFGDGTRLSIL.

The rearrangement uses TRBV15 and TRBJ2-3; 9 nucleotides line up with TRBD1. Germline V lookup: CDR1 LNHNV, CDR2 YYDKDF (reference sequence). V dropped 0 bases and J dropped 4; count of bases not matched to a gene: 5. The CDR3 is made up of 16 amino acids. In DNA, the CDR3 is TGTGCCACCAGCAGAGATGCGGGACAGGGTGCAGATACGCAGTATTTT. Its translation: CATSRDAGQGADTQYF.

The chain joins TRBV28 to TRBJ2-7, with D possibly TRBD1 on 5 matching bases. The V end lost 3 bases, the J end lost 0 bases, and 18 bases lay between the germline ends. The CDR3 consists of 17 residues. From germline, CDR1 is MDHEN and CDR2 SYDVKM. This CDR3 reads CASSFSLQDTSSYEQYV. The CDR3 DNA reads as TGTGCCAGCAGTTTTTCTTTACAGGACACCAGCTCCTACGAGCAGTACGTC.

This clonotype showed up just a few times. CDR3 sequence reads: CASSPQKGAASYNEQFF. CDR3 coding DNA: TGTGCCAGCAGCCCCCAGAAGGGGGCGGCCTCCTACAATGAGCAGTTCTTC. V and J are TRBV7-9 and TRBJ2-1; 7 bases line up with TRBD1. This CDR3 has 17 residues. CDR1 is SEHNR and CDR2 is FQNEAQ in the germline V gene (reference sequence). Germline trimming cut 5 bases from V and 0 bases from J; bases unmatched to any gene: 10.

Only a few counts were recorded for this clonotype. This rearrangement joins TRBV5-6 to TRBJ1-4; unclear D gene. CDR3 length: 15 residues. Trimming left V 4 bases short and J 5 bases short, with 15 bases between. The germline V gene has CDR1 SGHDT and CDR2 YYEEEE. Here the CDR3 reads CASSRRTASNEKLFF. The CDR3 DNA sequence: TGTGCCAGCAGCCGACGGACTGCTTCAAATGAAAAACTGTTTTTT.

The genes are TRBV6-2 or TRBV6-3 and TRBJ2-1; 10 nucleotides align to TRBD2. The CDR3 spans 20 residues. V lost 5 bases and J lost 6; bases outside the gene matches: 22. The germline gives CDR1 MNHEY, CDR2 SVGEGT. CDR3 nucleotides: TGTGCCAGCAGTCTATTCCCACGGGGGCCATCTAGCGGGAGCAGCAATGAGCAGTTCTTC. Amino acids: CASSLFPRGPSSGSSNEQFF.

The chain is built from TRBV3-1 and TRBJ2-1; D perhaps matches TRBD2 (6 bases). V lost 0 bases and J lost 10, with 7 bases in between. CDR3 size: 12 residues. Germline loops: CDR1 LGHDT, CDR2 YNNKEL (reference sequence). The CDR3 DNA sequence: TGTGCCAGCAGCCAAGACGGGAGAGAGCAGTTCTTC. Amino acids: CASSQDGREQFF.